A selection of T cell receptor beta chains follows, all from one sample in a study of cytomegalovirus exposure and HLA in healthy donors. TCRdb's table, derived via immunoSEQ multiplex PCR, lists solely in-frame clones and lacks some. The profile shows some 66,000 clones, roughly 78% of them singletons. The sample consisted of PBMCs. These receptors all stem from a man aged 35 to 55 in good health and CMV-seronegative. Each CDR3 is given with its conserved first and last residue. A D gene is named only where the DNA matches it firmly. For some rows the clone size is stated as once, few or many, or as a class when expanded; others skip it.

j_gene,abundance,v_gene,d_gene,CDR3aa,CDR3nt
TRBJ1-5,few,TRBV6-7,NA,CASSTRTYGNQPQHF,TGTGCCAGCAGCACAAGGACATACGGCAATCAGCCCCAGCATTTT
TRBJ2-1,NA,TRBV28,TRBD2,CASRSPLTSATYNEQFF,TGTGCCAGCAGGTCACCCCTAACTAGCGCCACCTACAATGAGCAGTTCTTC
TRBJ2-7,NA,TRBV27,TRBD1,CASSPRTGGASGFSYEQYF,TGTGCCAGCAGTCCCAGGACAGGGGGGGCTAGCGGGTTTTCCTACGAGCAGTACTTC
TRBJ1-1,few,TRBV6-1,NA,CASSEFTGNVF,TGTGCCAGCAGTGAATTTACAGGGAACGTATTT
TRBJ2-1,NA,TRBV14,TRBD2,CASSQAGGGQSSYNEQFF,TGTGCCAGCAGCCAAGCGGGGGGGGGCCAAAGCTCCTACAATGAGCAGTTCTTC
TRBJ1-1,few,TRBV2,TRBD1,CASSQDRATEAFF,TGTGCCAGCAGTCAGGACAGGGCCACTGAAGCTTTCTTT
TRBJ1-1,NA,TRBV6-5,TRBD1,CASSPRQGGAFF,TGTGCCAGCAGCCCCCGACAGGGGGGGGCTTTCTTT
TRBJ2-1,NA,TRBV4-1,TRBD2,CTSSQDRGLAGKSSYNEQFF,TGCACCAGCAGCCAAGATAGGGGACTAGCGGGGAAAAGCTCCTACAATGAGCAGTTCTTC
TRBJ2-2,NA,TRBV2,TRBD2,CASRPGGLGGELFF,TGTGCCAGCAGGCCGGGAGGGCTTGGCGGGGAGCTGTTTTTT
TRBJ1-1,NA,TRBV19,NA,CASSIQALNTEAFF,TGTGCCAGTAGTATACAGGCCTTGAACACTGAAGCTTTCTTT
TRBJ2-7,NA,TRBV7-2,TRBD2,CASSLASGTSGEQYF,TGTGCCAGCAGCTTAGCTAGCGGGACCTCTGGAGAGCAGTACTTT
TRBJ1-2,NA,TRBV6-5,NA,CASSYRLDRGYGYTF,TGTGCCAGCAGCTACCGATTGGATCGAGGCTATGGCTACACCTTC
TRBJ2-5,NA,TRBV5-6,TRBD1,CASSPTGGGQETQYF,TGTGCCAGCAGCCCGACAGGGGGAGGACAAGAGACCCAGTACTTC
TRBJ2-1,NA,TRBV5-1,TRBD2,CASSRAERGDEQFF,TGCGCCAGCAGCCGGGCGGAACGGGGGGATGAGCAGTTCTTC
TRBJ2-2,NA,TRBV9,TRBD1,CASSGQGTITGELFF,TGTGCCAGCAGCGGACAGGGAACGATCACCGGGGAGCTGTTTTTT